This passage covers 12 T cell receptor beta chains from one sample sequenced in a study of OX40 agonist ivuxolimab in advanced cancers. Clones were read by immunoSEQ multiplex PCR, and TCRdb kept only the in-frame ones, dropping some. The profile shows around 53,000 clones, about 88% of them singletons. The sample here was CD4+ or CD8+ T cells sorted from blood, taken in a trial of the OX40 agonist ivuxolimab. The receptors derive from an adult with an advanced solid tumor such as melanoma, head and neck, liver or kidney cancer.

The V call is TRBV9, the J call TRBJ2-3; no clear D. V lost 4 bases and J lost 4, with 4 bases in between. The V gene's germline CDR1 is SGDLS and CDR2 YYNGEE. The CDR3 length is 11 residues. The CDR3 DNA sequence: TGTGCCAGCAGCCAGTCAGATACGCAGTATTTT. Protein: CASSQSDTQYF.

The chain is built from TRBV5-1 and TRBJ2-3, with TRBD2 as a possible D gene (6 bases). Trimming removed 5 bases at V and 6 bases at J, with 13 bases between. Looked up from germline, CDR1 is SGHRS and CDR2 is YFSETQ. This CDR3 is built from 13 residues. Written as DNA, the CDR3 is TGCGCCAGCAGGGGGGGAGTTGAGGATACGCAGTATTTT. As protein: CASRGGVEDTQYF. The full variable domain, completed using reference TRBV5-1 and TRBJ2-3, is KAGVTQTPRYLIKTRGQQVTLSCSPISGHRSVSWYQQTPGQGLQFLFEYFSETQRNKGNFPGRFSGRQFSNSRSEMNVSTLELGDSALYLCASRGGVEDTQYFGPGTRLTVL.

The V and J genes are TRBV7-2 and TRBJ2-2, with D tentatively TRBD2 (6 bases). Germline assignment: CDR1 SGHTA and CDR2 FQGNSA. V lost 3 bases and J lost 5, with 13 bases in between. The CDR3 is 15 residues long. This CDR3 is CASSFRLVGTGELFF. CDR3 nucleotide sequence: TGTGCCAGCAGCTTCCGACTAGTGGGAACCGGGGAGCTGTTTTTT.

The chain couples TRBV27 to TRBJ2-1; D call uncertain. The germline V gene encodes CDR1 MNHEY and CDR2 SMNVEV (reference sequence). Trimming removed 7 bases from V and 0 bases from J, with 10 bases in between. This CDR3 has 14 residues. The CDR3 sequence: CASMKTGSYNEQFF. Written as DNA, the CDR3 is TGTGCCAGCATGAAGACGGGCTCCTACAATGAGCAGTTCTTC.

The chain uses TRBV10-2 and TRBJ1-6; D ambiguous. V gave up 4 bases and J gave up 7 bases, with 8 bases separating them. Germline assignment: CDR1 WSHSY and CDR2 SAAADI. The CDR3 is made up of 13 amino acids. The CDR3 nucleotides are TGCGCCAGCAGTGGTCAGGTCAATTCACCCCTCCACTTT. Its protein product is CASSGQVNSPLHF.

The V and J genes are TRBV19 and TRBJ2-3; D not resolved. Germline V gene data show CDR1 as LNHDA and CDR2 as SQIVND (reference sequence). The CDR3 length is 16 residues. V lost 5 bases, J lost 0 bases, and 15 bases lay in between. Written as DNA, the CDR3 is TGTGCCAGTAGTCGCCGAAGGCCCGAGAGCACAGATACGCAGTATTTT. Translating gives CASSRRRPESTDTQYF.

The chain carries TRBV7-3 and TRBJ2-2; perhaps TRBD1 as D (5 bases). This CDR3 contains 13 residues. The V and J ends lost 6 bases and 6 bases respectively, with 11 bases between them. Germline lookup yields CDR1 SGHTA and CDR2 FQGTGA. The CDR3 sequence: CASSLGVAGELFF. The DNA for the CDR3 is TGTGCCAGCAGTTTAGGGGTGGCCGGGGAGCTGTTTTTT.

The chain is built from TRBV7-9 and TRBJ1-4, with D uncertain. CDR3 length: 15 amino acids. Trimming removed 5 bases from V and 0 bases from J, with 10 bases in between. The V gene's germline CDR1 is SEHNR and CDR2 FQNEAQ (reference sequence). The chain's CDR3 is CASSVDGATNEKLFF. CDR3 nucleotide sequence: TGTGCCAGCAGCGTAGACGGTGCAACTAATGAAAAACTGTTTTTT.

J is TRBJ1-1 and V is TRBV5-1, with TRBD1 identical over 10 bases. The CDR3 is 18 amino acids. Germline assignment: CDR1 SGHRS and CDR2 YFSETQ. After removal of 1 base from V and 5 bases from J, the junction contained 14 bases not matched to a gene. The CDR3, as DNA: TGCGCCAGCAGCTTGTTGAATTGGGGGACAGGGGCGCGTACTGAAGCTTTCTTT. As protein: CASSLLNWGTGARTEAFF.

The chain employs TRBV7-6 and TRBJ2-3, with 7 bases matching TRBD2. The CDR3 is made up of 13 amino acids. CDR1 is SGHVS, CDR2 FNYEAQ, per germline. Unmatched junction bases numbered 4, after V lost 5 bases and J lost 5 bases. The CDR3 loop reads CASSTGGRDTQYF. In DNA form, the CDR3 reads TGTGCCAGCAGCACGGGGGGAAGAGATACGCAGTATTTT.

In DNA, the CDR3 is TGCGCCAGCAGCTTGGACCCGAACAGGTACGAGCAGTACTTC. Its translation: CASSLDPNRYEQYF. The V gene is TRBV5-1, the J gene TRBJ2-7, with a possible D match to TRBD1 (5 bases). The CDR3 sequence is 14 residues long. Trimming removed 0 bases from V and 4 bases from J, with 11 bases in between. Germline V lookup: CDR1 SGHRS, CDR2 YFSETQ.

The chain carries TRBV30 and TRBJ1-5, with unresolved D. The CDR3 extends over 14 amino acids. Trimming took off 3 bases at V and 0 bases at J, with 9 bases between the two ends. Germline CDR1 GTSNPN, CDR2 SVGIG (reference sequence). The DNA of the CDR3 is TGTGCCTGGAGCGATACGGTTAGCAATCAGCCCCAGCATTTT. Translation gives CAWSDTVSNQPQHF.